The 30 T cell receptor beta chains in this list originate from one sample, sequenced in a study of cytomegalovirus exposure and HLA in healthy donors. Amplification used 60 Vbeta primers and 13 Jbeta primers. Sequenced by immunoSEQ multiplex PCR; TCRdb stores in-frame clones only, minus some. Among 140,000 or so clones listed, over 65% were seen once. Source material: PBMCs. The receptors were sampled from a young woman in good health and CMV-seronegative.

The rearrangement uses TRBV28 and TRBJ2-3; 8 bases agree with TRBD2. With 6 bases clipped from V and 1 base from J, the junction kept 9 bases outside the gene matches. The germline CDR1 and CDR2 sequences are MDHEN and SYDVKM. The CDR3 is 16 amino acids. CDR3 sequence (DNA): TGTGCCAGCAGCCTGGGACGGGGGGGTGGCACAGATACGCAGTATTTT. It specifies CASSLGRGGGTDTQYF.

A note on this clone: One end of the junction fails to match germline, which may point to a read error. The chain combines TRBV6-5 with TRBJ1-5; D not resolved. The CDR3 length is 14 residues. Germline-derived CDR1 and CDR2 are MNHEY and SVGAGI. In DNA form, the CDR3 reads TGTGCCAGCAGATACTACGGGGGCAATCAGCCCCAGCATTTT. It translates to CASRYYGGNQPQHF.

The V and J genes are TRBV7-9 and TRBJ1-5; no clear D. Germline V CDR1 and CDR2: SEHNR, FQNEAQ (reference sequence). V was trimmed by 2 bases and J by 3 bases, leaving 8 bases between them. The CDR3 extends over 14 amino acids. The CDR3 spells CASSLNEVNQPQHF. CDR3 DNA sequence: TGTGCCAGCAGCTTAAATGAGGTCAATCAGCCCCAGCATTTT.

The rearrangement links TRBV5-1 to TRBJ2-7, with D perhaps TRBD1 (6 bases). Per germline, CDR1 SGHRS and CDR2 YFSETQ. The CDR3 is made up of 18 amino acids. V lost 7 bases and J 3 bases, leaving 29 bases between the germline ends. Here the CDR3 DNA reads TGCGCCAGCTCGCAACAGCAAAAAACGGGACATCGCGACTACGAGCAGTACTTC. It translates to CASSQQQKTGHRDYEQYF. Drawing the rest from reference TRBV5-1 and TRBJ2-7, the complete variable domain is KAGVTQTPRYLIKTRGQQVTLSCSPISGHRSVSWYQQTPGQGLQFLFEYFSETQRNKGNFPGRFSGRQFSNSRSEMNVSTLELGDSALYLCASSQQQKTGHRDYEQYFGPGTRLTVT.

This clone was picked up a small number of times. V and J are TRBV28 and TRBJ2-3, with D maybe TRBD2 (5 bases). The V end was cut by 6 bases, the J end by 2 bases, with 15 bases between. The germline V gene has CDR1 MDHEN and CDR2 SYDVKM. The CDR3 is 15 residues long. CDR3 nucleotide sequence: TGTGCCAGCAGCCCGGCTAGCCAACACACAGATACGCAGTATTTT. Amino acids: CASSPASQHTDTQYF.

This chain connects TRBV30 to TRBJ2-3; D perhaps matches TRBD1 (6 bases). Germline V gene lookup returns CDR1 GTSNPN and CDR2 SVGIG (reference sequence). The ends were cut back, 3 bases at V and 1 base at J, with 14 bases in the middle. The CDR3 runs 15 residues. CDR3 coding DNA: TGTGCCTGGAGCGACCAGGGGTGGGGCACAGATACGCAGTATTTT. This gives the protein CAWSDQGWGTDTQYF. Complete variable domain (other parts from reference TRBV30 and TRBJ2-3): SQTIHQWPATLVQPVGSPLSLECTVEGTSNPNLYWYRQAAGRGLQLLFYSVGIGQISSEVPQNLSASRPQDRQFILSSKKLLLSDSGFYLCAWSDQGWGTDTQYFGPGTRLTVL.

On this clone: At one of its ends the junction is not consistent with the germline gene, which may arise from a read error. This chain joins TRBV7-9 and TRBJ2-1; the match to TRBD1 covers 12 bases. Germline lookup yields CDR1 SEHNR and CDR2 FQNEAQ (reference sequence). The CDR3 is 16 residues long. The CDR3 sequence: CSSSFSGTGGLDEQFF. In nucleotides, the CDR3 is TGTTCCAGCAGCTTCTCCGGGACAGGGGGCTTGGATGAGCAGTTCTTC.

The rearrangement uses TRBV29-1 and TRBJ1-5; D is uncertain. V dropped 6 bases and J dropped 5 bases, with 14 bases sitting between them. Germline V gene lookup returns CDR1 SQVTM and CDR2 ANQGSEA. CDR3 length: 13 residues. CDR3 sequence reads: CSVVESGDQPQHF. CDR3 DNA sequence: TGCAGCGTAGTGGAATCGGGTGATCAGCCCCAGCATTTT.

V and J are TRBV7-3 and TRBJ2-5, with D hard to call. The CDR3 length is 11 residues. V was clipped by 3 bases and J by 4 bases, with 3 bases between them. CDR1 and CDR2 (germline): SGHTA, FQGTGA. The CDR3 coding sequence is TGTGCCAGCAGCTTTCGAGAGACCCAGTACTTC. This sequence encodes CASSFRETQYF. The full variable domain, with the rest looked up from reference TRBV7-3 and TRBJ2-5, is GAGVSQTPSNKVTEKGKYVELRCDPISGHTALYWYRQSLGQGPEFLIYFQGTGAADDSGLPNDRFFAVRPEGSVSTLKIQRTERGDSAVYLCASSFRETQYFGPGTRLLVL.

This chain uses TRBV19 with TRBJ2-7; 10 nucleotides agree with TRBD2. Trimming cost V 5 bases and J 3 bases; bases outside gene matches: 7. The CDR3 has 15 amino acids. Germline V CDR1 and CDR2: LNHDA, SQIVND (reference sequence). The chain's CDR3 is CASSLRSGRIYEQYF. The CDR3 nucleotides read TGTGCCAGTAGTCTCCGTAGCGGGAGGATCTACGAGCAGTACTTC. Full variable domain (outside the CDR3, taken from reference TRBV19 and TRBJ2-7): DGGITQSPKYLFRKEGQNVTLSCEQNLNHDAMYWYRQDPGQGLRLIYYSQIVNDFQKGDIAEGYSVSREKKESFPLTVTSAQKNPTAFYLCASSLRSGRIYEQYFGPGTRLTVT.

This chain uses TRBV5-3 with TRBJ2-6; D is possibly TRBD1 (6 bases). TRBV5-3 is identified as an open reading frame with a role that is uncertain. The V end was cut by 3 bases, the J end by 2 bases, with 18 bases between. This CDR3 is 18 amino acids long. CDR3 protein: CARSCGGSVFTGANVLTF. Here the CDR3 DNA reads TGTGCCAGAAGCTGTGGGGGCTCTGTCTTTACTGGGGCCAACGTCCTGACTTTC.

This clone was recorded only once. This chain uses TRBV6-5 with TRBJ1-5; maybe TRBD1 (5 bases). The V and J ends lost 5 bases and 0 bases respectively, with 11 bases between them. The CDR3 has 15 residues. CDR1 and CDR2 from the germline V gene are MNHEY and SVGAGI. CDR3: CASSRQGYSNQPQHF. The CDR3 coding sequence is TGTGCCAGCAGTCGTCAGGGCTATAGCAATCAGCCCCAGCATTTT.

The rearrangement uses TRBV4-1 and TRBJ2-7, with a tentative D call TRBD2 (6 bases). V lost 0 bases to trimming and J lost 5 bases, with 11 bases between them. Germline loops: CDR1 MGHRA, CDR2 YSYEKL. The CDR3 is made up of 14 amino acids. In DNA form, the CDR3 reads TGCGCCAGCAGCCAAGAGGGGGGTCCTAACGAGCAGTACTTC. It specifies CASSQEGGPNEQYF.

Written as DNA, the CDR3 is TGTGCCAGCAGTGGGCTAGCGTGGGACACTGAAGCTTTCTTT. It is translated as CASSGLAWDTEAFF. The chain is built from TRBV6-1 and TRBJ1-1; no firm D call. The ends were cut back, 4 bases at V and 3 bases at J, with 12 bases in the middle. This CDR3 comprises 14 residues. CDR1 and CDR2 (germline): MNHNS, SASEGT.

This chain connects TRBV5-8 to TRBJ2-1; 10 bases line up with TRBD2. V dropped 0 bases and J dropped 7; count of bases not matched to a gene: 1. Per germline, CDR1 SGHTS and CDR2 YDEGEE. The CDR3 is 14 residues long. As DNA, the CDR3 is TGTGCCAGCAGCTTGGTAGCGGGAGGTAATGAGCAGTTCTTC. The encoded protein is CASSLVAGGNEQFF.

The V gene is TRBV14, the J gene TRBJ2-1; possible D gene TRBD2, 5 bases. The length of the CDR3 is 14 residues. Germline loops: CDR1 SGHDN, CDR2 FVKESK. Trimming left V 1 base short and J 2 bases short, with 6 bases between. CDR3 sequence: CASSQAGTYNEQFF. Written as DNA, the CDR3 is TGTGCCAGCAGCCAAGCCGGGACCTACAATGAGCAGTTCTTC.

This clone was seen only once. The chain links TRBV11-2 to TRBJ2-2; D may be TRBD1 (6 bases). In germline, CDR1 is SGHAT, CDR2 FQNNGV. CDR3 length equals 14 residues. Trimming took 5 bases from V and 3 from J, leaving 10 bases between them. In DNA, the CDR3 is TGTGCCAGCAGCCCAGGGGTCGACACCGGGGAGCTGTTTTTT. As protein: CASSPGVDTGELFF.

The rearrangement joins TRBV19 to TRBJ2-1, with TRBD2 as a possible D gene (6 bases). Trimming took off 5 bases at V and 4 bases at J, with 12 bases between the two ends. CDR3 length equals 14 residues. In germline, CDR1 is LNHDA, CDR2 SQIVND (reference sequence). DNA of the CDR3: TGTGCCAGTAGTTGGTCTAGCGAGTACAATGAGCAGTTCTTC. Amino acid sequence: CASSWSSEYNEQFF. Filled out from reference TRBV19 and TRBJ2-1, the complete variable domain reads DGGITQSPKYLFRKEGQNVTLSCEQNLNHDAMYWYRQDPGQGLRLIYYSQIVNDFQKGDIAEGYSVSREKKESFPLTVTSAQKNPTAFYLCASSWSSEYNEQFFGPGTRLTVL.

V and J are TRBV30 and TRBJ1-5; D is undetermined. Germline V lookup: CDR1 GTSNPN, CDR2 SVGIG (reference sequence). CDR3 length: 14 amino acids. CDR3 in DNA: TGTGCACCATCCCTCGGACCGGGGAGGTCGCCCCAGCATTTT. Encoded protein: CAPSLGPGRSPQHF.

The rearrangement uses TRBV6-1 and TRBJ1-1, with D possibly TRBD1 on 6 matching bases. Germline V gives CDR1 MNHNS, CDR2 SASEGT. Trimming removed 4 bases from V and 4 bases from J, with 13 bases in between. The CDR3 covers 14 residues. CDR3 bases: TGTGCCAGCAGTGTCAGGGGTGGAATCACTGAAGCTTTCTTT. Its protein is CASSVRGGITEAFF.

The chain couples TRBV6-5 to TRBJ1-1; D is perhaps TRBD1 (6 bases). The germline CDR1 and CDR2 sequences are MNHEY and SVGAGI. CDR3 length: 13 residues. The ends were cut back, 7 bases at V and 0 bases at J, with 9 bases in the middle. CDR3: CASIRQVNTEAFF. Written as DNA, the CDR3 is TGTGCCAGCATCCGACAGGTGAACACTGAAGCTTTCTTT.

The V call is TRBV7-3, the J call TRBJ1-6, with D maybe TRBD1 (6 bases). The CDR3 covers 15 residues. Germline CDR1 is SGHTA and CDR2 is FQGTGA. V was trimmed by 4 bases and J by 7 bases, leaving 14 bases between them. Here the CDR3 DNA reads TGTGCCAGCAGCTCTGAGGGGGGGCACAATTCACCCCTCCACTTT. Translation gives CASSSEGGHNSPLHF.

The rearrangement joins TRBV19 to TRBJ2-2; possibly TRBD1 for D (5 bases). The CDR3 contains 20 residues. Germline lookup yields CDR1 LNHDA and CDR2 SQIVND (reference sequence). The ends were cut back, 3 bases at V and 0 bases at J, with 23 bases in the middle. The chain's CDR3 is CASSMGLAGRQRSNTGELFF. As DNA, the CDR3 is TGTGCCAGTAGTATGGGGCTTGCAGGGCGACAGAGATCGAACACCGGGGAGCTGTTTTTT.

This clone has more than one count but fewer than ten. V is TRBV19 and J is TRBJ1-5, with D possibly being TRBD1 (5 bases). With 8 bases removed from V and 4 bases from J, the gap between germline ends came to 12 bases. This CDR3 is 13 amino acids long. Per germline, CDR1 LNHDA and CDR2 SQIVND (reference sequence). The CDR3 reads CASSGGGNQPQHF. The CDR3, as DNA: TGTGCCAGTTCCGGGGGGGGGAATCAGCCCCAGCATTTT.

This clone was seen just once. This rearrangement joins TRBV7-3 to TRBJ2-7; D is possibly TRBD2 (6 bases). Germline loops: CDR1 SGHTA, CDR2 FQGTGA. This CDR3 is built from 15 residues. V shed 5 bases and J shed 6 bases, with 20 bases lying between them. CDR3 amino acids: CASSPTLLASGEQYF. Written as DNA, the CDR3 is TGTGCCAGCAGCCCGACGTTACTAGCCTCAGGCGAGCAGTACTTC.

The gene calls are TRBV4-1 and TRBJ2-7, with D possibly matching TRBD1 (5 bases). Trimming left V 4 bases short and J 4 bases short, with 14 bases between. The CDR3 is made up of 14 amino acids. Germline V CDR1 and CDR2: MGHRA, YSYEKL. The CDR3 reads CASSPQETEYEQYF. DNA for the CDR3: TGCGCCAGCAGCCCACAAGAGACAGAATACGAGCAGTACTTC.

The rearrangement uses TRBV5-1 and TRBJ2-1, with 11 bases fitting TRBD1. Germline V gene data show CDR1 as SGHRS and CDR2 as YFSETQ. Trimming removed 6 bases from V and 8 bases from J; junction bases left unmatched: 10. The CDR3 covers 15 residues. CDR3 region: CASNFLGTGGDEQFF. CDR3 DNA: TGCGCCAGCAATTTTCTCGGGACAGGGGGTGATGAGCAGTTCTTC.

The chain uses TRBV4-1 and TRBJ2-7; possibly TRBD1 for D (6 bases). The ends were cut back, 0 bases at V and 8 bases at J, with 17 bases in the middle. The length of the CDR3 is 15 residues. The germline CDR1 and CDR2 sequences are MGHRA and YSYEKL. The CDR3 sequence: CASSQDQQVRGKQYF. The CDR3 region has the DNA TGCGCCAGCAGCCAAGATCAACAGGTGAGGGGGAAGCAGTACTTC.

V is TRBV28 and J is TRBJ2-3; TRBD2 matches 8 bases. V lost 5 bases, J lost 6 bases, and 16 bases stayed unmatched. This CDR3 is built from 17 residues. Germline V gene sequence: CDR1 MDHEN, CDR2 SYDVKM. CDR3 bases: TGTGCCAGCAGTACCTCTAGGCCGGGAGGGCCGGGGGATACGCAGTATTTT. It translates to CASSTSRPGGPGDTQYF.

V usage is TRBV6-1 and J usage is TRBJ2-2; TRBD1 is a possible D gene (6 bases). V was trimmed by 4 bases and J by 7 bases, leaving 19 bases between them. The germline V gene encodes CDR1 MNHNS and CDR2 SASEGT. The CDR3 covers 16 residues. The chain's CDR3 is CASSGVQGLPVGELFF. DNA for the CDR3: TGTGCCAGCAGTGGGGTTCAGGGGCTGCCTGTCGGGGAGCTGTTTTTT.